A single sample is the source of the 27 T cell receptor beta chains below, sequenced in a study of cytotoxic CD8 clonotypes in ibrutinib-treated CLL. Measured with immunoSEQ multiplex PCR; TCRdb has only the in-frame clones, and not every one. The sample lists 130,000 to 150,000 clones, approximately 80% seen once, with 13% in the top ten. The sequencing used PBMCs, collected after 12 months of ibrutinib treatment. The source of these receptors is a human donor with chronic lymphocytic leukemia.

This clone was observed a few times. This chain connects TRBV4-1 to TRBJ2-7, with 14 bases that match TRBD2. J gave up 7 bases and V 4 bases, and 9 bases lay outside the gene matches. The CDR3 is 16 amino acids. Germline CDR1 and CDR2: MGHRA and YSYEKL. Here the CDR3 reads CASSRQPGLAGDEQYF. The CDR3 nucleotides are TGCGCCAGCAGCCGCCAACCGGGACTAGCGGGAGATGAGCAGTACTTC.

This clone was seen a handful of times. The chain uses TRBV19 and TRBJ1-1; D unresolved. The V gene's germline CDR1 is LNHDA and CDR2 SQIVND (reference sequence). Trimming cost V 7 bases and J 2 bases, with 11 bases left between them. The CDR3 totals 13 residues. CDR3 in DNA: TGTGCCAGTAAGTGGCGGGAAAACACTGAAGCTTTCTTT. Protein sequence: CASKWRENTEAFF.

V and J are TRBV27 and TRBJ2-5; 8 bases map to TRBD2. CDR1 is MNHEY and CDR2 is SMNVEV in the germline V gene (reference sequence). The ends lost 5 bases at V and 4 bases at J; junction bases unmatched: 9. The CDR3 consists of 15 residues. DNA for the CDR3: TGTGCCAGCAGTCCCCGGGCGGGAGGTAGAGAGACCCAGTACTTC. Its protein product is CASSPRAGGRETQYF.

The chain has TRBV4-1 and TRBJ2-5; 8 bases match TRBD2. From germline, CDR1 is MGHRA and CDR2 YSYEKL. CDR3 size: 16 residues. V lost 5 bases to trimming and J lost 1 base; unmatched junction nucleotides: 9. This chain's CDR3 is CASSNSIAGSQETQYF. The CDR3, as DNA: TGCGCCAGCAGCAACTCGATAGCGGGATCCCAAGAGACCCAGTACTTC.

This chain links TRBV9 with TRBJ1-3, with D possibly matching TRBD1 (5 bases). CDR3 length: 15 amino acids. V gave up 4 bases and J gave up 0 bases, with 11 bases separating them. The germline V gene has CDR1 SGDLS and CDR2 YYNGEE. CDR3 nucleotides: TGTGCCAGCAGCTTCGGGACTGTCTCTGGAAACACCATATATTTT. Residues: CASSFGTVSGNTIYF.

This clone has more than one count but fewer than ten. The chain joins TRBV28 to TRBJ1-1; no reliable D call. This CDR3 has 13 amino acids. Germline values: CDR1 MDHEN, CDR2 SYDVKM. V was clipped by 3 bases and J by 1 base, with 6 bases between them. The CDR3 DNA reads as TGTGCCAGCAGTTTCTATAAGAACACTGAAGCTTTCTTT. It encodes CASSFYKNTEAFF.

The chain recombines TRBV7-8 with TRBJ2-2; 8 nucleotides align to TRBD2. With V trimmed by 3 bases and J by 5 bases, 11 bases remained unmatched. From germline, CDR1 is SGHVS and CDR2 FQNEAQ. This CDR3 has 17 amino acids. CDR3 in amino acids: CASSFSQSGRGTGELFF. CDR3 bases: TGTGCCAGCAGCTTCAGTCAAAGCGGGAGAGGGACCGGGGAGCTGTTTTTT.

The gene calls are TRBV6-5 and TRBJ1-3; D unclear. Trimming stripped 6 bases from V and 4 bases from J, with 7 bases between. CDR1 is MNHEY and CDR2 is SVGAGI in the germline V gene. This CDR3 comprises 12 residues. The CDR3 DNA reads TGTGCCAGCAGAGCCGGGGGAAACACCATATATTTT. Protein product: CASRAGGNTIYF.

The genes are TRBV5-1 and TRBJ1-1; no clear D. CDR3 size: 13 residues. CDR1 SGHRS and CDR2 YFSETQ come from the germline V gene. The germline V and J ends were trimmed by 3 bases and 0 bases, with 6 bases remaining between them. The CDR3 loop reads CASSYTVNTEAFF. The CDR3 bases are TGCGCCAGCAGCTACACAGTGAACACTGAAGCTTTCTTT.

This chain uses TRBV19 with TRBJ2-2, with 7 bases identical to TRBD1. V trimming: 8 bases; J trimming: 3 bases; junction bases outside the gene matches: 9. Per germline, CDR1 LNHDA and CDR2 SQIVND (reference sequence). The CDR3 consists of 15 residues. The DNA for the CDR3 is TGTGCCAGTGGAAAAGGGGGCGCACACACCGGGGAGCTGTTTTTT. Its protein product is CASGKGGAHTGELFF.

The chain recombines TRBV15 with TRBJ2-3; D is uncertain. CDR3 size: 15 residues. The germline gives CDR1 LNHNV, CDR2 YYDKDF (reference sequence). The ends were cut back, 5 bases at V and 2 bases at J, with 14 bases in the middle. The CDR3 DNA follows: TGTGCCACCAGCTCCCACTGGCTTTCCACAGATACGCAGTATTTT. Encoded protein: CATSSHWLSTDTQYF.

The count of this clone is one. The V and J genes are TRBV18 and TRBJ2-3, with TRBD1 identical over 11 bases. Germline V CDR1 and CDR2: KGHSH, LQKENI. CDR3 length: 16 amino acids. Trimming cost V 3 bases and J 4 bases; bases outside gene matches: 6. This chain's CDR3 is CASSPRTGGASDTQYF. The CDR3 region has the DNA TGTGCCAGCTCACCCAGGACAGGGGGCGCATCAGATACGCAGTATTTT.

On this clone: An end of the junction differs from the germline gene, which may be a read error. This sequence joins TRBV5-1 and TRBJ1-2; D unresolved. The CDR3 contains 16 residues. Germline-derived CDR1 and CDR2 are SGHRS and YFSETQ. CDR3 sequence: CASRLGSWGINYGYTF. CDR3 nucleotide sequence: TGCGCCAGCAGGTTGGGGAGTTGGGGTATTAACTATGGCTACACCTTC.

The CDR3 bases are TGTGCCTGGAGTGTGATACGGGGGGAGCAGTTCTTC. This gives the protein CAWSVIRGEQFF. The V gene is TRBV30, the J gene TRBJ2-1; D might be TRBD2 (6 bases). Germline V gene lookup returns CDR1 GTSNPN and CDR2 SVGIG (reference sequence). The CDR3 loop spans 12 amino acids. Trimming cost V 0 bases and J 10 bases, with 10 bases left between them.

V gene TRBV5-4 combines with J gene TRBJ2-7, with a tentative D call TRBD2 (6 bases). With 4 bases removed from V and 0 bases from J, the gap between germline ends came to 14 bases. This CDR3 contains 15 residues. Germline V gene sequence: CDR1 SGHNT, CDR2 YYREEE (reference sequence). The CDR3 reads CASSRPGTYSYEQYF. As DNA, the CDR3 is TGTGCCAGCAGCCGACCGGGGACTTACTCCTACGAGCAGTACTTC.

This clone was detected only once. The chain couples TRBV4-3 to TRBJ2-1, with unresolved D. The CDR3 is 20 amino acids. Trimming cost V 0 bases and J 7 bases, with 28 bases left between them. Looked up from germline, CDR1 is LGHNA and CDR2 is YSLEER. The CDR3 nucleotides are TGCGCCAGCAGCCAAGAACTCGGCGTCTACCAATCGAGAACTACAAATGAGCAGTTCTTC. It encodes CASSQELGVYQSRTTNEQFF.

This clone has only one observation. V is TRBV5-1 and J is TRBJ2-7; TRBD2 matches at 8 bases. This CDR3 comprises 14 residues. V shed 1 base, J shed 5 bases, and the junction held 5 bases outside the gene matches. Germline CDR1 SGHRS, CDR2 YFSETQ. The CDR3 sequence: CASSLYGRGDEQYF. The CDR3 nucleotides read TGCGCCAGCAGCTTGTACGGGAGGGGAGACGAGCAGTACTTC.

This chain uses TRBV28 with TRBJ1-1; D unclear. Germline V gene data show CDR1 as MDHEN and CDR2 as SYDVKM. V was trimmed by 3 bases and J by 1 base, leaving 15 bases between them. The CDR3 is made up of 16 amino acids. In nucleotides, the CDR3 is TGTGCCAGCAGTTTCTCTTGGTCTGAGAAGAACACTGAAGCTTTCTTT. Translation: CASSFSWSEKNTEAFF.

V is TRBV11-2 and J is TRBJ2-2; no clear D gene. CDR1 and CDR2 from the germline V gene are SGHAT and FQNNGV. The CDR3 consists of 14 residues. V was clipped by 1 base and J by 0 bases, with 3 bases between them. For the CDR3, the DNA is TGTGCCAGCAGCTTAGCCGCGAACACCGGGGAGCTGTTTTTT. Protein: CASSLAANTGELFF.

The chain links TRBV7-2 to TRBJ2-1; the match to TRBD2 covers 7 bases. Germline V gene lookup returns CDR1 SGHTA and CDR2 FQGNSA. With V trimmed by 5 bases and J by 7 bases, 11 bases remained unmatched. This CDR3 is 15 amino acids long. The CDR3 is CASSLPLGGVNEQFF. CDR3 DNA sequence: TGTGCCAGCAGCCTCCCTCTGGGAGGGGTGAATGAGCAGTTCTTC. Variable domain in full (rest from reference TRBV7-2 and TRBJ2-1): GAGVSQSPSNKVTEKGKDVELRCDPISGHTALYWYRQSLGQGLEFLIYFQGNSAPDKSGLPSDRFSAERTGGSVSTLTIQRTQQEDSAVYLCASSLPLGGVNEQFFGPGTRLTVL.

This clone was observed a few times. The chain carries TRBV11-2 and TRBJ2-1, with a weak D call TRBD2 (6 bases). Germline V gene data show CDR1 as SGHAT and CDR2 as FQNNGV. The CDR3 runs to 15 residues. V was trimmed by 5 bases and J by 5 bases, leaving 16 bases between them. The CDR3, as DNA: TGTGCCAGCAGCCCGTCCGGGAGAACAAACAATGAGCAGTTCTTC. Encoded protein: CASSPSGRTNNEQFF.

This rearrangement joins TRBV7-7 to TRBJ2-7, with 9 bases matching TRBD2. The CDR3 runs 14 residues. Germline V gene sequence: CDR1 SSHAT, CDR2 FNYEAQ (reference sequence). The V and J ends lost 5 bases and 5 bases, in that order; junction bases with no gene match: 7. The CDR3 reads CASSPRGGRDEQYF. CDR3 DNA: TGTGCCAGCAGCCCAAGGGGCGGGAGGGACGAGCAGTACTTC.

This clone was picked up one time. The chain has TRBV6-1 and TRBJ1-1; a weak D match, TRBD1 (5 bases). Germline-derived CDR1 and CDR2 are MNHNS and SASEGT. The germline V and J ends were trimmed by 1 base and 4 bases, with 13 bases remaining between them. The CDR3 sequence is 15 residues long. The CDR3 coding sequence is TGTGCCAGCAGTGAAGGAATGGGAAGGGGCACTGAAGCTTTCTTT. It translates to CASSEGMGRGTEAFF.

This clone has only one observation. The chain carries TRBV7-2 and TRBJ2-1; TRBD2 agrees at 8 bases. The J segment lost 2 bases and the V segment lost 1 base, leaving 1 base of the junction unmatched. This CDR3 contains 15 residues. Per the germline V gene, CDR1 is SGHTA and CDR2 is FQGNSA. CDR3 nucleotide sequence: TGTGCCAGCAGCTTAGGGACTAGCCCCTACAATGAGCAGTTCTTC. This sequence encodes CASSLGTSPYNEQFF. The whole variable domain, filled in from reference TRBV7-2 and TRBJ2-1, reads GAGVSQSPSNKVTEKGKDVELRCDPISGHTALYWYRQSLGQGLEFLIYFQGNSAPDKSGLPSDRFSAERTGGSVSTLTIQRTQQEDSAVYLCASSLGTSPYNEQFFGPGTRLTVL.

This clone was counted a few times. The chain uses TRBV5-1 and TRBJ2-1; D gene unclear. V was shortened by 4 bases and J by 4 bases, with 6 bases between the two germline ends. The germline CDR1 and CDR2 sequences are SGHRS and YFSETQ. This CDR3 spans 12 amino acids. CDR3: CASSVGYNEQFF. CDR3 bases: TGCGCCAGCAGCGTCGGTTACAATGAGCAGTTCTTC.

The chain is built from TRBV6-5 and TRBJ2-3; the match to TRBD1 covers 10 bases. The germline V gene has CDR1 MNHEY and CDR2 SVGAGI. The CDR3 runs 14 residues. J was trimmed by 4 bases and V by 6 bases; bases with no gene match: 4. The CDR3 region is CASSTDRGPDTQYF. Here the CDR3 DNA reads TGTGCCAGCAGCACCGACAGGGGGCCAGATACGCAGTATTTT.

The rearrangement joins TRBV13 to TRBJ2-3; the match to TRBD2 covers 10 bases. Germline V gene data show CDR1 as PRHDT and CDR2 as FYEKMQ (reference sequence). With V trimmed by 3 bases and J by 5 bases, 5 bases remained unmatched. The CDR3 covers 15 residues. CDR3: CASSLGASGRDTQYF. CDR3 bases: TGTGCCAGCAGCTTGGGCGCTAGCGGGAGAGATACGCAGTATTTT.